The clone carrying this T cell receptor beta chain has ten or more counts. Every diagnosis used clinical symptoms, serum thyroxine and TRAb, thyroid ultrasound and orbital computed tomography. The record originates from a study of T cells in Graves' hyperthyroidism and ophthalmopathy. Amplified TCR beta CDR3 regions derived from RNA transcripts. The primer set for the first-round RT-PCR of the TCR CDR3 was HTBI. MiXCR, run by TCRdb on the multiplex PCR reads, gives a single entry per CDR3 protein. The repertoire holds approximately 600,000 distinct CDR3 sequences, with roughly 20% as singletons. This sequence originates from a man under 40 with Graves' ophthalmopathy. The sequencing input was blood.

The CDR3 loop is CATSDSGLAGGMDEQFF. The CDR3 DNA sequence: TGTGCCACCAGTGACTCGGGACTAGCGGGAGGGATGGATGAGCAGTTCTTC. The chain combines TRBV24-1 with TRBJ2-1; TRBD2 agrees at 16 bases. The CDR3 runs 17 residues. Germline V gives CDR1 KGHDR, CDR2 SFDVKD. The V and J ends lost 4 bases and 8 bases, in that order; junction bases with no gene match: 7.